The next 21 T cell receptor beta chains were all read from a single sample in a study of blood T cell repertoires in COVID-19. Assay used: immunoSEQ multiplex PCR; TCRdb lists only in-frame clones, some missing. Among roughly 330,000 clones listed, roughly 86% were seen once. The sequencing sample was made of PBMCs or T cells enriched from blood (not recorded which). These receptors all stem from a woman aged 25-40 years who had recovered from COVID-19.

This clone was detected once. V and J are TRBV5-8 and TRBJ2-1; 10 positions agree with TRBD2. After removal of 4 bases from V and 8 bases from J, the junction contained 15 bases not matched to a gene. Germline assignment: CDR1 SGHTS and CDR2 YDEGEE. This CDR3 contains 17 residues. The CDR3 sequence is CASSSGGGLPTKHEQFF. The CDR3 DNA reads as TGTGCCAGCAGCAGCGGGGGGGGCCTCCCCACAAAACATGAGCAGTTCTTC.

This chain links TRBV27 with TRBJ1-3; the match to TRBD1 covers 9 bases. CDR1 and CDR2 from the germline V gene are MNHEY and SMNVEV (reference sequence). This CDR3 contains 15 residues. The J segment lost 3 bases and the V segment lost 5 bases, leaving 5 bases of the junction unmatched. The CDR3 nucleotides are TGTGCCAGCAGTCGGGACAGGGATGGTGGAAACACCATATATTTT. Residues: CASSRDRDGGNTIYF.

The chain employs TRBV11-3 and TRBJ1-1; D uncertain. The CDR3 sequence is 13 residues long. Per the germline V gene, CDR1 is SGHNT and CDR2 is YENEEA. With 3 bases removed from V and 2 bases from J, the gap between germline ends came to 7 bases. This CDR3 reads CASSFGGNTEAFF. The CDR3 DNA is TGTGCCAGCAGCTTCGGCGGAAACACTGAAGCTTTCTTT.

The chain uses TRBV29-1 and TRBJ1-2, with D unresolved. Germline V gives CDR1 SQVTM, CDR2 ANQGSEA. Trimming pared 7 bases from V and 5 bases from J, leaving 14 bases between. The CDR3 length is 12 residues. The CDR3 bases are TGCAGCGATTCCGGAGTTGCTTATGGCTACACCTTC. Protein: CSDSGVAYGYTF.

This chain links TRBV3-1 (or the pseudogene TRBV3-2) with TRBJ1-1; the D gene is possibly TRBD1 (6 bases). Germline CDR1 is LGHDT and CDR2 is YNNKEL (reference sequence). V was cut by 0 bases and J by 5 bases, with 13 bases left in between. The length of the CDR3 is 15 residues. CDR3 loop: CASSQDAPGVTEAFF. In DNA form, the CDR3 reads TGTGCCAGCAGCCAAGATGCCCCAGGGGTAACTGAAGCTTTCTTT.

In regard to this clone: One end of the junction does not line up with germline, which may come from a read error. In DNA, the CDR3 is TGTGCCAGCAAGGCAGGGGCGAACGCTGAAGCTTTCTTT. Translated, it gives CASKAGANAEAFF. The chain couples TRBV2 to TRBJ1-1; the D gene is possibly TRBD1 (6 bases). CDR3 length: 13 residues. Germline V lookup: CDR1 SNHLY, CDR2 FYNNEI.

This chain joins TRBV2 and TRBJ2-1; possibly TRBD1 for D (5 bases). Trimming removed 6 bases at V and 3 bases at J, with 12 bases between. The V gene's germline CDR1 is SNHLY and CDR2 FYNNEI. The CDR3 is 14 residues long. CDR3 in amino acids: CASRAPDSYNEQFF. The CDR3 nucleotides are TGTGCCAGCAGAGCCCCCGACAGCTACAATGAGCAGTTCTTC.

This clone was recorded once. The chain recombines TRBV28 with TRBJ1-1; D perhaps matches TRBD1 (6 bases). The germline V and J ends were trimmed by 7 bases and 2 bases, with 17 bases remaining between them. Germline loops: CDR1 MDHEN, CDR2 SYDVKM. This CDR3 is built from 15 residues. In nucleotides, the CDR3 is TGTGCCAGCACCCGAAGATCAGGGGCCAACACTGAAGCTTTCTTT. Encoded protein: CASTRRSGANTEAFF.

V and J are TRBV15 and TRBJ2-5; D is possibly TRBD2 (5 bases). Germline assignment: CDR1 LNHNV and CDR2 YYDKDF (reference sequence). Trimming cost V 3 bases and J 7 bases, with 6 bases left between them. This CDR3 region has 11 residues. CDR3 in DNA: TGTGCCACCAGCAGTGAGGGGACCCAGTACTTC. Amino acid sequence: CATSSEGTQYF.

This clone was picked up one time. V usage is TRBV4-1 and J usage is TRBJ2-5; 9 bases match TRBD2. J lost 2 bases, V lost 4 bases, and 8 bases had no gene match. The CDR3 consists of 16 residues. CDR1 and CDR2 (germline): MGHRA, YSYEKL. The CDR3 loop reads CASSLGLARVQETQYF. CDR3 bases: TGCGCCAGCAGCCTGGGACTAGCAAGGGTTCAAGAGACCCAGTACTTC.

The CDR3 DNA reads as TGCGCCAGCAGCGTCGACAGTAGCAATCAGCCCCAGCATTTT. Protein product: CASSVDSSNQPQHF. V and J are TRBV5-1 and TRBJ1-5; perhaps TRBD1 as D (5 bases). Between the trimmed V and J ends, which lost 4 bases and 0 bases, there was a span of 8 bases. Per germline, CDR1 SGHRS and CDR2 YFSETQ. The CDR3 has 14 residues. The variable domain in full, with the rest retrieved from reference TRBV5-1 and TRBJ1-5, is KAGVTQTPRYLIKTRGQQVTLSCSPISGHRSVSWYQQTPGQGLQFLFEYFSETQRNKGNFPGRFSGRQFSNSRSEMNVSTLELGDSALYLCASSVDSSNQPQHFGDGTRLSIL.

V and J are TRBV7-9 and TRBJ1-1; D is ambiguous. V shed 2 bases and J shed 1 base, with 11 bases lying between them. This CDR3 is 15 amino acids long. Germline CDR1 SEHNR, CDR2 FQNEAQ (reference sequence). The CDR3 DNA reads TGTGCCAGCAGCTTATTTTCGACTAGGAACACTGAAGCTTTCTTT. Translating gives CASSLFSTRNTEAFF.

The rearrangement links TRBV20-1 to TRBJ1-2; D is unresolved. V was clipped by 1 base and J by 8 bases, with 8 bases between them. CDR1 DFQATT and CDR2 SNEGSKA come from the germline V gene (reference sequence). The length of the CDR3 is 11 residues. Here the CDR3 DNA reads TGCAGTGCTAGAGTGCGCATAGGCTACACCTTC. This encodes CSARVRIGYTF.

This clone came up once. The J gene is TRBJ1-2, the V gene TRBV7-2; possibly TRBD1 for D (5 bases). V was pared by 4 bases and J by 4 bases, with 25 bases between. CDR1 and CDR2 from the germline V gene are SGHTA and FQGNSA. This CDR3 has 18 amino acids. The CDR3: CASSSLKTGGGSSYGYTF. The CDR3 DNA reads TGTGCCAGCAGCTCTCTAAAGACCGGGGGGGGATCGTCCTATGGCTACACCTTC.

The table lists this clone with a few counts. This rearrangement joins TRBV27 to TRBJ2-5, with 7 bases that match TRBD1. J was trimmed by 1 base and V by 5 bases; bases with no gene match: 10. The CDR3 runs to 16 residues. CDR1 and CDR2 (germline): MNHEY, SMNVEV (reference sequence). The CDR3 reads CASSPLVDRAQETQYF. CDR3 sequence (DNA): TGTGCCAGCAGTCCCCTCGTTGACAGGGCCCAAGAGACCCAGTACTTC.

The gene calls are TRBV20-1 and TRBJ1-6; D is perhaps TRBD1 (5 bases). CDR1 is DFQATT and CDR2 is SNEGSKA in the germline V gene (reference sequence). This CDR3 comprises 16 residues. V lost 3 bases, J lost 5 bases, and 17 bases lay in between. The CDR3: CSASYSGSENNSPLHF. In nucleotides, the CDR3 is TGCAGTGCTAGTTACTCAGGGTCGGAGAATAATTCACCCCTCCACTTT.

The CDR3: CASSPRGGSEQFF. CDR3 nucleotide sequence: TGTGCCAGCAGTCCCCGCGGGGGGAGTGAGCAGTTCTTC. V and J are TRBV27 and TRBJ2-1; 8 nucleotides align to TRBD2. The CDR3 sequence is 13 residues long. V was clipped by 5 bases and J by 9 bases; unmatched bases: 6. Per the germline V gene, CDR1 is MNHEY and CDR2 is SMNVEV (reference sequence).

The gene calls are TRBV5-4 and TRBJ1-2; 10 bases agree with TRBD1. The length of the CDR3 is 16 residues. J gave up 8 bases and V 3 bases, and 13 bases lay outside the gene matches. From germline, CDR1 is SGHNT and CDR2 YYREEE (reference sequence). The DNA of the CDR3 is TGTGCCAGCAGCTCTACCCTTAGGGGGACAGGGGTAGGCTACACCTTC. This sequence encodes CASSSTLRGTGVGYTF.

A single count supports this clone. The chain recombines TRBV28 with TRBJ2-1, with 7 nucleotides matching TRBD2. V gave up 5 bases and J gave up 6 bases; unmatched junction bases: 10. CDR3 size: 15 residues. From germline, CDR1 is MDHEN and CDR2 SYDVKM. Here the CDR3 DNA reads TGTGCCAGCAGTCCCCCCGGACTAGTCTCCAATGAGCAGTTCTTC. As protein: CASSPPGLVSNEQFF.

The chain recombines TRBV10-3 with TRBJ1-1; 7 positions match TRBD1. Germline V gene sequence: CDR1 ENHRY, CDR2 SYGVKD. Trimming cost V 0 bases and J 2 bases; bases outside gene matches: 12. This CDR3 contains 18 residues. The CDR3 here is CAISESRYRGRGNTEAFF. Here the CDR3 DNA reads TGTGCCATCAGTGAGTCGAGGTACAGGGGTAGAGGCAACACTGAAGCTTTCTTT.

This chain uses TRBV11-2 with TRBJ1-1; 7 bases are a match to TRBD1. Germline V gene data show CDR1 as SGHAT and CDR2 as FQNNGV. The CDR3 length is 15 residues. Unmatched junction bases numbered 10, after V lost 5 bases and J lost 4 bases. The CDR3 protein is CASSTRQGSITEAFF. In nucleotides, the CDR3 is TGTGCCAGCAGCACTCGACAGGGATCGATCACTGAAGCTTTCTTT.